This note documents a single TCR beta chain sequence. The record originates from a study of blood T cell repertoires in COVID-19. Study-level information: Sites in the United States, Italy and Spain provided acute and convalescent COVID-19 samples. Sources were T cells, B-cell-depleted T cells, or PBMCs; the material itself was cDNA or gDNA.

V gave up 2 bases and J gave up 5 bases; unmatched junction bases: 11. CDR1 is SEHNR and CDR2 is FQNEAQ in the germline V gene (reference sequence). The CDR3 is 16 residues long. In the original analysis: The assay estimated nucleated cells by amplifying reference gene primers. The repertoire was sequenced with immunoSEQ multiplex PCR; TCRdb's copy has only in-frame clones and lacks some. V and J calls and clone size come straight from that table; D and trimming were deduced from the DNA. Of around 100,000 clones listed, about nine tenths are singletons. The specimen was peripheral blood. The sequence came from a man in his fifties with acute or convalescent COVID-19. The chain recombines TRBV7-9 with TRBJ2-7; 8 nucleotides match TRBD2. The CDR3 reads CASSLSASGSGHEQYF. CDR3 nucleotides: TGTGCCAGCAGCTTATCGGCTAGCGGGTCGGGTCACGAGCAGTACTTC.